The 24 T cell receptor beta chains reported below all come from one sample, sequenced in a study of blood T cell repertoires in COVID-19 (dated by TCRdb to about 2020). The library was built by means of the immunoSEQ multiplex PCR assay. TCRdb holds this immuneACCESS table with in-frame rearrangements only. Some clones are missing; in checked studies, unresolved V genes explain under half, and the rest has no known cause. This sample lists hundreds of thousands of clones; approximately 85% were detected once. Roughly 2.2% of the sample lies in the top ten. Sequenced material: PBMCs or T cells enriched from blood (not recorded which). Receptor source: a young man who had recovered from COVID-19.

The J gene is TRBJ2-1, the V gene TRBV5-6, with a tentative D call TRBD2 (5 bases). The germline gives CDR1 SGHDT, CDR2 YYEEEE. This CDR3 comprises 13 residues. The V end lost 5 bases, the J end lost 1 base, and 7 bases lay between the germline ends. Written as DNA, the CDR3 is TGTGCCAGCAGTCCGGGGTCCTACAATGAGCAGTTCTTC. It yields the protein CASSPGSYNEQFF.

This chain uses TRBV4-1 with TRBJ1-5; a possible D gene is TRBD1 (5 bases). V lost 5 bases, J lost 7 bases, and 12 bases lay in between. This CDR3 comprises 13 residues. From germline, CDR1 is MGHRA and CDR2 YSYEKL. The CDR3 DNA reads as TGCGCCAGCAGCACCCCGACAGAGCAGCCCCAGCATTTT. It yields the protein CASSTPTEQPQHF.

The gene calls are TRBV6-6 and TRBJ1-4; 9 nucleotides align to TRBD1. There are 18 residues in the CDR3. V lost 5 bases, J lost 8 bases, and 18 bases stayed unmatched. Germline CDR1 MNHNY, CDR2 SVGAGI (reference sequence). The CDR3 nucleotides are TGTGCCAGCAGTCTACTCCGGGACAGGGCCACGCAAAGAGAAAAACTGTTTTTT. Protein: CASSLLRDRATQREKLFF.

The CDR3 reads CASSRGGGGTEAFF. CDR3 nucleotide sequence: TGTGCCAGCAGCCGAGGCGGGGGCGGCACTGAAGCTTTCTTT. This rearrangement joins TRBV3-1 (or the pseudogene TRBV3-2) to TRBJ1-1; maybe TRBD1 (6 bases). Germline loops: CDR1 LGHDT, CDR2 YNNKEL (reference sequence). V lost 4 bases, J lost 4 bases, and 13 bases lay in between. This CDR3 has 14 residues.

V and J are TRBV29-1 and TRBJ2-1; 7 nucleotides line up with TRBD2. There are 13 residues in the CDR3. The V gene's germline CDR1 is SQVTM and CDR2 ANQGSEA. Trimming took 7 bases from V and 4 from J; bases not matched to a gene: 7. The CDR3 DNA reads as TGCAGCGCGGGGGGAGATACGTACAATGAGCAGTTCTTC. It encodes CSAGGDTYNEQFF.

This chain joins TRBV5-1 and TRBJ1-3, with TRBD1 matching 7 bases. The CDR3 runs 14 residues. Germline CDR1 SGHRS, CDR2 YFSETQ. V shed 4 bases, J shed 3 bases, and the junction held 4 bases outside the gene matches. CDR3 in amino acids: CASSKTGSGNTIYF. Here the CDR3 DNA reads TGCGCCAGCAGCAAGACAGGGAGTGGAAACACCATATATTTT.

This chain connects TRBV3-1 (or the pseudogene TRBV3-2) to TRBJ1-1; D is perhaps TRBD1 (5 bases). The CDR3 is 13 amino acids. V was cut by 6 bases and J by 5 bases, with 13 bases left in between. Germline V gene lookup returns CDR1 LGHDT and CDR2 YNNKEL (reference sequence). CDR3 nucleotides: TGTGCCAGCAGGACAGATATCACGACTGAAGCTTTCTTT. Its translation is CASRTDITTEAFF.

About this clone: The junction does not match germline at one end; this may be a read error. The J gene is TRBJ2-5, the V gene TRBV7-7, with 7 bases matching TRBD2. This CDR3 comprises 15 residues. CDR1 is SSHAT and CDR2 is FNYEAQ in the germline V gene (reference sequence). The CDR3 DNA follows: TGTGCTAGCAGCGACTCTATGACTAGCTTAGAGACCCAGTACTTC. It specifies CASSDSMTSLETQYF.

This chain connects TRBV12-3 or TRBV12-4 to TRBJ1-2, with a tentative D call TRBD1 (5 bases). CDR3 length: 13 residues. V lost 2 bases, J lost 7 bases, and 11 bases lay in between. The CDR3 sequence is CASSLNRLGGYTF. The CDR3 region has the DNA TGTGCCAGCAGTTTAAACAGGCTCGGTGGCTACACCTTC.

This clone was detected only once. The J gene is TRBJ1-1, the V gene TRBV9; 7 bases agree with TRBD1. The CDR3 covers 16 residues. CDR1 and CDR2 (germline): SGDLS, YYNGEE. V was pared by 4 bases and J by 0 bases, with 9 bases of the junction left unmatched. The CDR3 region has the DNA TGTGCCAGCAGCATAAGGGACAGCCCCATGAACACTGAAGCTTTCTTT. Amino acid sequence: CASSIRDSPMNTEAFF.

V and J are TRBV6-5 and TRBJ2-1; 8 bases map to TRBD2. The V gene end was trimmed by 5 bases and the J gene end by 6 bases; junction bases not matched to a gene: 9. Germline CDR1 reads MNHEY; CDR2 reads SVGAGI. This CDR3 comprises 15 residues. The CDR3 loop reads CASSRGLAGSNEQFF. As DNA, the CDR3 is TGTGCCAGCAGTCGCGGGCTAGCGGGTAGCAATGAGCAGTTCTTC.

The gene calls are TRBV2 and TRBJ1-5; the match to TRBD1 covers 7 bases. Germline-derived CDR1 and CDR2 are SNHLY and FYNNEI. Trimming removed 4 bases from V and 5 bases from J; junction bases left unmatched: 5. The CDR3 contains 14 residues. CDR3 sequence: CASSGDSRYQPQHF. CDR3 DNA sequence: TGTGCCAGCAGTGGGGACAGTCGTTATCAGCCCCAGCATTTT.

The chain links TRBV5-1 to TRBJ1-2, with 8 bases lining up with TRBD1. The CDR3 runs 15 residues. V shed 5 bases, J shed 7 bases, and the junction held 13 bases outside the gene matches. The germline V gene encodes CDR1 SGHRS and CDR2 YFSETQ. This CDR3 is CASREPGGEGIGYTF. As DNA, the CDR3 is TGCGCCAGCAGAGAGCCAGGGGGCGAGGGCATTGGCTACACCTTC.

This clone was found once. The chain has TRBV18 and TRBJ2-5; TRBD1 matches 11 bases. Trimming cost V 4 bases and J 5 bases; bases outside gene matches: 9. This CDR3 comprises 16 residues. CDR1 KGHSH and CDR2 LQKENI come from the germline V gene. CDR3 in DNA: TGTGCCAGCTCACGCTCCTGGACAGGGGGCTATGAGACCCAGTACTTC. The encoded protein is CASSRSWTGGYETQYF.

This chain uses TRBV7-3 with TRBJ2-2; D is unresolved. The ends were cut back, 0 bases at V and 5 bases at J, with 4 bases in the middle. The germline V gene has CDR1 SGHTA and CDR2 FQGTGA. There are 13 residues in the CDR3. CDR3 nucleotide sequence: TGTGCCAGCAGCTTAACCGGGACCGGGGAGCTGTTTTTT. As protein: CASSLTGTGELFF.

This clone was picked up one time. The chain employs TRBV25-1 and TRBJ1-3, with D maybe TRBD1 (6 bases). Trimming pared 7 bases from V and 0 bases from J, leaving 10 bases between. The CDR3 consists of 14 residues. Germline-derived CDR1 and CDR2 are MGHDK and SYGVNS. The chain's CDR3 is CASMDSNSGNTIYF. The CDR3 DNA sequence: TGTGCCAGCATGGACAGTAACTCTGGAAACACCATATATTTT.

There are a few counts of this clone. Here the CDR3 reads CASSLGRNQPQHF. DNA for the CDR3: TGTGCCAGCAGCTTGGGCAGAAATCAGCCCCAGCATTTT. The J gene is TRBJ1-5, the V gene TRBV7-8; D ambiguous. The CDR3 length is 13 residues. Germline V gene sequence: CDR1 SGHVS, CDR2 FQNEAQ. V was shortened by 3 bases and J by 4 bases, with 7 bases between the two germline ends.

The V call is TRBV30, the J call TRBJ1-2; 7 bases line up with TRBD1. In germline, CDR1 is GTSNPN, CDR2 SVGIG (reference sequence). The V segment lost 3 bases and the J segment 5 bases; nucleotides outside the gene matches: 9. The CDR3 has 14 residues. CDR3 bases: TGTGCCTGGAGCGCCGGGACAGTGACGTATGGCTACACCTTC. It is translated as CAWSAGTVTYGYTF.

The chain joins TRBV2 to TRBJ1-1, with TRBD1 matching 9 bases. Germline V gives CDR1 SNHLY, CDR2 FYNNEI. The CDR3 is 13 amino acids. V shed 7 bases, J shed 11 bases, and the junction held 11 bases outside the gene matches. The CDR3 nucleotides read TGTGCCAGCACCACGGACAGGGGCGAGAGGGCTTTCTTT. It codes for CASTTDRGERAFF. Filled out from reference TRBV2 and TRBJ1-1, the complete variable domain reads EPEVTQTPSHQVTQMGQEVILRCVPISNHLYFYWYRQILGQKVEFLVSFYNNEISEKSEIFDDQFSVERPDGSNFTLKIRSTKLEDSAMYFCASTTDRGERAFFGQGTRLTVV.

For this clone: At one boundary the junction diverges from the germline segment, which might be a read error. This rearrangement joins TRBV4-1 to TRBJ1-2, with D perhaps TRBD1 (5 bases). This CDR3 is 13 amino acids long. Germline lookup yields CDR1 MGHRA and CDR2 YSYEKL. The CDR3 region is CASSQVGGGGLYF. In nucleotides, the CDR3 is TGCGCCAGCAGCCAAGTTGGGGGAGGAGGGCTATATTTC.

The chain employs TRBV7-9 and TRBJ2-5, with D perhaps matching TRBD2 (5 bases). Germline CDR1 reads SEHNR; CDR2 reads FQNEAQ (reference sequence). CDR3 length: 12 amino acids. V was cut by 5 bases and J by 5 bases, with 9 bases left in between. In DNA form, the CDR3 reads TGTGCCAGCAGCCCTAGCCACGAGACCCAGTACTTC. It yields the protein CASSPSHETQYF.

The V call is TRBV7-8, the J call TRBJ2-1, with 7 bases identical to TRBD1. Germline V gene data show CDR1 as SGHVS and CDR2 as FQNEAQ. V trimming: 5 bases; J trimming: 4 bases; junction bases outside the gene matches: 8. CDR3 length: 15 amino acids. The CDR3 spells CASSHDREGYNEQFF. For the CDR3, the DNA is TGTGCCAGCAGCCATGACAGGGAAGGGTACAATGAGCAGTTCTTC.

This sequence joins TRBV7-9 and TRBJ1-4, with TRBD1 matching over 9 bases. Germline values: CDR1 SEHNR, CDR2 FQNEAQ (reference sequence). The CDR3 is made up of 13 amino acids. The V gene end was trimmed by 7 bases and the J gene end by 8 bases; junction bases not matched to a gene: 5. The CDR3, as DNA: TGTGCCAGCAATCCGGGACAGGGAGAAAAACTGTTTTTT. Translated, it gives CASNPGQGEKLFF.

This chain uses TRBV7-3 with TRBJ2-2; maybe TRBD1 (7 bases). There are 14 residues in the CDR3. Trimming removed 3 bases from V and 5 bases from J, with 10 bases in between. CDR1 is SGHTA, CDR2 FQGTGA, per germline. The CDR3: CASSFQGGTGELFF. As DNA, the CDR3 is TGTGCCAGCAGCTTTCAGGGGGGAACCGGGGAGCTGTTTTTT.